This entry concerns a single T cell receptor beta chain. The data were obtained in a study of regulatory T cells in long-lasting Graves disease. At the level of the study: Persistence in Graves' disease required over 5 years of antithyroid drugs plus positive TSH receptor antibodies.

Construction of the TCR beta libraries employed iRepertoire HTBI primers in conjunction with Arm-PCR of CDR3 regions. In the original workflow: Among the samples, around 61 TRBV and 14 TRBJ segments were identified. TCRdb processed the multiplex PCR reads anew with MiXCR; each CDR3 protein has one entry. The V and J calls and clone size are TCRdb's, not the authors'. The sample shows fewer than 450,000 distinct CDR3 sequences, roughly a quarter of them seen only once. Described time point: persistent/refractory GD, antithyroid drugs over 5 years with positive TRAb. PBMC RNA was the source of the TCR library. As a group, patients came from one endocrinology department in Xi'an, China. Around 9 milliliters of peripheral blood were drawn into EDTA tubes. This material consisted of peripheral blood mononuclear cells (PBMCs), taken when the disease was refractory, from a patient treated with antithyroid drugs. The clonotype was recovered from a female donor with Graves disease.

The CDR3 is CASSFGGSVSYEQYF. The DNA of the CDR3 is TGCGCCAGCAGCTTCGGCGGTAGCGTCTCCTACGAGCAGTACTTC. The V call is TRBV5-1, the J call TRBJ2-7; maybe TRBD2 (5 bases). CDR3 length: 15 residues. Trimming took 2 bases from V and 0 from J, leaving 12 bases between them. The germline V gene has CDR1 SGHRS and CDR2 YFSETQ.